Listed below are T cell receptor beta chains from one sample, sequenced in a study of cytomegalovirus exposure and HLA in healthy donors. Clones were sequenced by immunoSEQ multiplex PCR, and TCRdb holds only the in-frame ones, with some missing. The sample consists of 200,000 or so clones, 87% of them appearing once. Sequencing was performed on PBMCs. These receptors were collected from a young man in good health and CMV-seronegative. Both conserved end residues are part of each CDR3. A D gene is named only where the DNA matches it firmly.

TRBD1,TRBV6-5,CASTLTTGGLYGYTF
-,TRBV27,CASSLTGNTEAFF
-,TRBV19,CASSINGGSGYTF
-,TRBV7-9,CASSLSVADTQYF
-,TRBV13,CASRDKQDTEAFF
-,TRBV5-1,CASSFVPSQETQYF
TRBD1,TRBV19,CASSFGQAPYGYTF
TRBD1,TRBV14,CASARGTGSYEQYF
TRBD1,TRBV9,CASSRTGQGADTGELFF
-,TRBV28,CASSLGNEAFF
-,TRBV5-6,CASSLTGFSQPQHF
-,TRBV7-9,CASLLGGQETQYF
TRBD1,TRBV5-6,CASTAGTGVNYEQYF
-,TRBV9,CASSVGYSSGNTIYF
TRBD2,TRBV4-1,CASSQAGLAGVNEQFF
TRBD1,TRBV4-2,CASSRGGGAGGNLETEAFF
-,TRBV30,CAWTGLTEAFF
-,TRBV5-1,CASSLALASSDTQYF
TRBD2,TRBV28,CASSLRAGGSNEQFF
TRBD2,TRBV4-3,CASSPRGLAGGTDTQYF
-,TRBV18,CASSPGGLLSNQPQHF
TRBD1,TRBV28,CASCKGRRQGKDEQYF
-,TRBV6-5,CASSYLNPYEQYF
-,TRBV29-1,CSVVLLDKSYEQYF
TRBD1,TRBV10-3,CAISEGGQRSYEQYF
TRBD1,TRBV27,CASSLRDRSYEQYF
-,TRBV7-2,CATYDGLLETQYF
TRBD2,TRBV28,CASRKGLDLNNEQFF
-,TRBV7-2,CASSEMRDSPLHF
TRBD1,TRBV5-5,CASSSLRLGQTNEQYF
TRBD2,TRBV4-2,CASSQDGTGGPSDTQYF
-,TRBV25-1,CASSELGLLADKNIQYF
-,TRBV4-3,CASSQDRNEKLFF
-,TRBV19,CASSIAGSQPQHF
-,TRBV30,CAWSRTGTGELFF
-,TRBV5-1,CASSPRIANTDTQYF
TRBD1,TRBV29-1,CSVGGTVDTEAFF
-,TRBV28,CASSPPMAAWQSNQPQHF
-,TRBV5-1,CASSSMGLVMDTQYF
TRBD2,TRBV27,CASAPGGPMETQYF
-,TRBV7-7,CASSDRWSSSYNEQFF
TRBD1,TRBV14,CASSPIGQAREQFF